Following are 28 T cell receptor beta chains from one sample sequenced in a study of T cells of healthy individuals. TCRdb used MiXCR to reprocess the 5' RACE reads, holding one entry per CDR3 protein. The sample lists roughly 87,000 distinct CDR3 sequences, approximately 16% seen once, with 6.2% in the top ten. These receptors all stem from a human donor in good health.

This clonotype was detected only a few times. V and J are TRBV28 and TRBJ2-5; D unresolved. Germline V CDR1 and CDR2: MDHEN, SYDVKM. Trimming stripped 3 bases from V and 4 bases from J, with 18 bases between. The CDR3 is 16 residues long. Here the CDR3 reads CASSFVRQEPPETQYF. The DNA of the CDR3 is TGTGCCAGCAGTTTTGTGCGTCAAGAGCCGCCAGAGACCCAGTACTTC.

The chain couples TRBV6-2 or TRBV6-3 to TRBJ1-5; 10 bases are shared with TRBD1. Germline V CDR1 and CDR2: MNHEY, SVGEGT. The CDR3 covers 20 residues. The V gene end was trimmed by 0 bases and the J gene end by 0 bases; junction bases not matched to a gene: 11. The CDR3 DNA reads TGTGCCAGCAGTTACTCCACGGGACAGGGGCCAATTTATAGCAATCAGCCCCAGCATTTT. As protein: CASSYSTGQGPIYSNQPQHF.

The rearrangement links TRBV4-1 to TRBJ2-1; D could derive from TRBD1 or TRBD2 (5 bases each). Trimming took off 4 bases at V and 16 bases at J, with 26 bases between the two ends. In germline, CDR1 is MGHRA, CDR2 YSYEKL. The CDR3 sequence is 15 residues long. For the CDR3, the DNA is TGCGCCAGCAGCCCCCTCCCGGGACCCCAAGTTGGGCGATTCTTC. Protein product: CASSPLPGPQVGRFF.

The rearrangement joins TRBV28 to TRBJ1-6; no firm D call. In germline, CDR1 is MDHEN, CDR2 SYDVKM. The CDR3 contains 15 residues. V shed 7 bases and J shed 5 bases, with 15 bases lying between them. CDR3 sequence reads: CASTTPSGDNSPLHF. CDR3 DNA sequence: TGTGCCAGCACCACGCCTTCCGGGGATAATTCACCCCTCCACTTT.

In DNA, the CDR3 is TGTGCCAGCGGATCCGGGACAGGGTCTGACGAGCAGTACTTC. Amino acids: CASGSGTGSDEQYF. This chain links TRBV6-6 with TRBJ2-7, with 9 bases matching TRBD1. This CDR3 is built from 14 residues. V lost 8 bases to trimming and J lost 5 bases; unmatched junction nucleotides: 10. CDR1 is MNHNY and CDR2 is SVGAGI in the germline V gene (reference sequence).

This clonotype was detected only a few times. V is TRBV12-3 or TRBV12-4 and J is TRBJ2-4, with D perhaps matching TRBD1 or TRBD2 (5 bases each). The CDR3 extends over 16 amino acids. V lost 4 bases to trimming and J lost 1 base, with 14 bases between them. The DNA of the CDR3 is TGTGCCAGCAGTTCCAGGGTTTGGGGGGCCAAAAACATTCAGTACTTC. It codes for CASSSRVWGAKNIQYF.

This clonotype occurred many times. V gene TRBV5-1 combines with J gene TRBJ2-7, with TRBD1 matching over 8 bases. The V and J ends lost 4 bases and 0 bases, in that order; junction bases with no gene match: 9. This CDR3 is 16 amino acids long. The germline gives CDR1 SGHRS, CDR2 YFSETQ. CDR3: CASSPLTGDISYEQYF. The CDR3 region has the DNA TGCGCCAGCAGCCCTTTGACAGGGGACATCTCCTACGAGCAGTACTTC.

The chain uses TRBV15 and TRBJ1-2, with a weak D call TRBD1 (5 bases). Trimming took 0 bases from V and 3 from J, leaving 11 bases between them. CDR1 and CDR2 (germline): LNHNV, YYDKDF (reference sequence). The CDR3 length is 15 residues. The CDR3 region has the DNA TGTGCCACCAGCAGAGACGGGGGGGAGTACTATGGCTACACCTTC. Its protein product is CATSRDGGEYYGYTF.

The chain employs TRBV7-8 and TRBJ1-1; 8 nucleotides agree with TRBD1. This CDR3 is 18 amino acids long. Germline trimming cut 5 bases from V and 0 bases from J; bases unmatched to any gene: 14. CDR1 is SGHVS and CDR2 is FQNEAQ in the germline V gene. The CDR3 reads CASSPRLLGDRMNTEAFF. The CDR3, as DNA: TGTGCCAGCAGCCCGCGCCTTCTGGGGGACAGGATGAACACTGAAGCTTTCTTT. Filled out from reference TRBV7-8 and TRBJ1-1, the complete variable domain reads GAGVSQSPRYKVAKRGQDVALRCDPISGHVSLFWYQQALGQGPEFLTYFQNEAQLDKSGLPSDRFFAERPEGSVSTLKIQRTQQEDSAVYLCASSPRLLGDRMNTEAFFGQGTRLTVV.

Written as DNA, the CDR3 is TGTGCCACCAGTGGCGCTAGCGGGGGCCCAGATACGCAGTATTTT. Amino acid sequence: CATSGASGGPDTQYF. The chain combines TRBV24-1 with TRBJ2-3; 10 bases are a match to TRBD2. The CDR3 covers 15 residues. V dropped 5 bases and J dropped 4; count of bases not matched to a gene: 5. Germline-derived CDR1 and CDR2 are KGHDR and SFDVKD.

This clonotype has only a few counts. The gene calls are TRBV7-2 and TRBJ2-7, with TRBD2 identical over 11 bases. The CDR3 runs 15 residues. Germline CDR1 reads SGHTA; CDR2 reads FQGNSA. V shed 5 bases and J 5 bases; nucleotides not matched to a gene: 8. The CDR3 spells CASSILAGGRDEQYF. In DNA, the CDR3 is TGTGCCAGCAGCATCTTAGCGGGAGGGCGGGACGAGCAGTACTTC.

This clonotype was picked up a small number of times. CDR3 amino acids: CASRGTGISLYEQYF. As DNA, the CDR3 is TGTGCCAGCAGGGGGACAGGGATTTCCCTGTACGAGCAGTACTTC. The chain links TRBV28 to TRBJ2-7; the match to TRBD1 covers 9 bases. The CDR3 spans 15 residues. The germline V gene has CDR1 MDHEN and CDR2 SYDVKM. The V segment lost 6 bases and the J segment 4 bases; nucleotides outside the gene matches: 10.

On this clonotype itself: Germline is not matched at one junction end, which may reflect a read error. The rearrangement joins TRBV7-7 to TRBJ2-5; TRBD1 matches at 10 bases. The germline V gene has CDR1 SSHAT and CDR2 FNYEAQ (reference sequence). The CDR3 is made up of 16 amino acids. The CDR3 bases are TGTGCTAGCAGCCTGAACCCGGGACAGGGGCAAGAGACCCAGTACTTC. It encodes CASSLNPGQGQETQYF.

The chain combines TRBV28 with TRBJ2-4; 8 nucleotides match TRBD1. V gave up 4 bases and J gave up 0 bases; unmatched junction bases: 8. The length of the CDR3 is 17 residues. From germline, CDR1 is MDHEN and CDR2 SYDVKM. This CDR3 reads CASSWPTGESAKNIQYF. CDR3 bases: TGTGCCAGCAGTTGGCCGACAGGGGAGTCAGCCAAAAACATTCAGTACTTC.

In this sample, this clonotype turned up many times. The V gene is TRBV20-1, the J gene TRBJ1-1; perhaps TRBD1 as D (6 bases). The CDR3 totals 14 residues. V was trimmed by 3 bases and J by 1 base, leaving 12 bases between them. Germline lookup yields CDR1 DFQATT and CDR2 SNEGSKA (reference sequence). The CDR3 loop reads CSARSDRRNTEAFF. The CDR3 bases are TGCAGTGCTAGGTCGGACAGAAGGAACACTGAAGCTTTCTTT.

At least ten counts were recorded for this clonotype. This chain connects TRBV7-8 to TRBJ2-1; D unclear. The CDR3 length is 16 residues. Trimming shortened V by 5 bases and J by 0 bases, and 14 bases separated the two germline ends. Looked up from germline, CDR1 is SGHVS and CDR2 is FQNEAQ. CDR3 nucleotides: TGTGCCAGCAGCGGAAGGTGGCCCAGCTCCTACAATGAGCAGTTCTTC. Translation: CASSGRWPSSYNEQFF.

The chain is built from TRBV7-3 and TRBJ1-2; D not resolved. V was clipped by 5 bases and J by 4 bases, with 20 bases between them. Germline CDR1 is SGHTA and CDR2 is FQGTGA. This CDR3 comprises 16 residues. The CDR3 protein is CASSLTAGIVSYGYTF. The CDR3 region has the DNA TGTGCCAGCAGCCTCACCGCAGGCATTGTCTCCTATGGCTACACCTTC. Supplemented by reference TRBV7-3 and TRBJ1-2, the full variable domain reads GAGVSQTPSNKVTEKGKYVELRCDPISGHTALYWYRQSLGQGPEFLIYFQGTGAADDSGLPNDRFFAVRPEGSVSTLKIQRTERGDSAVYLCASSLTAGIVSYGYTFGSGTRLTVV.

The gene calls are TRBV6-2 or TRBV6-3 and TRBJ2-2; D not resolved. V lost 10 bases to trimming and J lost 6 bases, with 12 bases between them. The CDR3 runs 12 residues. Germline V gene data show CDR1 as MNHEY and CDR2 as SVGEGT. The CDR3 sequence: CATRGVAGELFF. The CDR3 DNA reads TGTGCCACACGAGGAGTCGCCGGGGAGCTGTTTTTT.

Only one count was recorded for this clonotype. V and J are TRBV29-1 and TRBJ2-3, with 7 bases aligning to TRBD2. The CDR3 runs 14 residues. V lost 1 base, J lost 4 bases, and 5 bases stayed unmatched. Germline V lookup: CDR1 SQVTM, CDR2 ANQGSEA. This chain's CDR3 is CSVEGGRSADTQYF. The CDR3 coding sequence is TGCAGCGTTGAAGGCGGGAGATCGGCAGATACGCAGTATTTT.

In its sample, this clonotype was seen a few times. The chain carries TRBV5-1 and TRBJ2-3; D possibly matches TRBD1 or TRBD2 (5 bases each). Germline CDR1 SGHRS, CDR2 YFSETQ. Trimming shortened V by 3 bases and J by 6 bases, and 14 bases separated the two germline ends. The CDR3 runs to 14 residues. CDR3 in amino acids: CASSSGTQRDTQYF. The DNA for the CDR3 is TGCGCCAGCAGCTCCGGGACCCAAAGGGATACGCAGTATTTT.

This clonotype was observed a few times. The chain has TRBV18 and TRBJ2-1; D is uncertain. Germline assignment: CDR1 KGHSH and CDR2 LQKENI. V lost 5 bases and J lost 3, with 14 bases in between. The CDR3 sequence is 15 residues long. The CDR3 protein is CASSTGQAIYNEQFF. CDR3 in DNA: TGTGCCAGCTCAACCGGGCAGGCGATCTACAATGAGCAGTTCTTC.

This clonotype was observed a handful of times. The V gene is TRBV20-1, the J gene TRBJ2-7; TRBD1 matches at 10 bases. V lost 6 bases to trimming and J lost 1 base; unmatched junction nucleotides: 6. Germline CDR1 is DFQATT and CDR2 is SNEGSKA (reference sequence). This CDR3 spans 14 amino acids. The CDR3 DNA is TGCAGTGCCTTCCGGGGACAGGGGTCCTACGAGCAGTACTTC. It specifies CSAFRGQGSYEQYF.

A word on this clonotype: A single base separates this from a much larger clone, so it may be a read error. CDR3: CSASTWGSDTGELFF. The CDR3 nucleotides are TGCAGTGCTAGTACATGGGGGTCGGACACCGGGGAGCTGTTTTTT. The V call is TRBV20-1, the J call TRBJ2-2; possibly TRBD1 or TRBD2 for D (5 bases each). The germline V gene has CDR1 DFQATT and CDR2 SNEGSKA (reference sequence). V shed 3 bases and J shed 3 bases, with 14 bases lying between them. The CDR3 length is 15 residues.

There are many counts of this clonotype. The genes are TRBV7-9 and TRBJ2-3; 11 nucleotides match TRBD2. The V and J ends lost 5 bases and 1 base, in that order; junction bases with no gene match: 2. Germline CDR1 reads SEHNR; CDR2 reads FQNEAQ (reference sequence). This CDR3 has 15 amino acids. DNA of the CDR3: TGTGCCAGCAGCCGTAGCGGGGGGGGCACAGATACGCAGTATTTT. Translating gives CASSRSGGGTDTQYF.

This clonotype has ten or more counts. The chain carries TRBV6-2 or TRBV6-3 and TRBJ1-5; D is possibly TRBD1 (6 bases). V lost 6 bases to trimming and J lost 0 bases, with 12 bases between them. The germline gives CDR1 MNHEY, CDR2 SVGEGT. The length of the CDR3 is 15 residues. The CDR3 DNA reads as TGTGCCAGCAGATTTCAGGGGAATAGCAATCAGCCCCAGCATTTT. This sequence encodes CASRFQGNSNQPQHF.

This clonotype was seen a few times. J is TRBJ2-5 and V is TRBV7-9, with D unclear. The CDR3 loop spans 14 amino acids. V gave up 7 bases and J gave up 1 base, with 13 bases separating them. From germline, CDR1 is SEHNR and CDR2 FQNEAQ (reference sequence). DNA of the CDR3: TGTGCCAGCAACAATGGCAGGACCCAAGAGACCCAGTACTTC. Translated: CASNNGRTQETQYF. The complete variable domain, with remaining parts taken from reference TRBV7-9 and TRBJ2-5, reads DTGVSQNPRHKITKRGQNVTFRCDPISEHNRLYWYRQTLGQGPEFLTYFQNEAQLEKSRLLSDRFSAERPKGSFSTLEIQRTEQGDSAMYLCASNNGRTQETQYFGPGTRLLVL.

The rearrangement uses TRBV4-2 and TRBJ2-7; D gene uncertain. Germline values: CDR1 LGHNA, CDR2 YNFKEQ. Trimming pared 0 bases from V and 3 bases from J, leaving 9 bases between. This CDR3 region has 14 residues. CDR3: CASSQEQFYYEQYF. The CDR3 DNA is TGTGCCAGCAGCCAAGAACAGTTTTACTACGAGCAGTACTTC.

Ten or more counts support this clonotype. This CDR3 reads CSASGSYSGQQPQHF. The CDR3 DNA follows: TGCAGTGCTTCTGGGTCGTACAGCGGGCAGCAGCCCCAGCATTTT. The V and J genes are TRBV20-1 and TRBJ1-5; D is ambiguous. Trimming removed 5 bases from V and 7 bases from J, with 21 bases in between. CDR3 length: 15 residues. Germline loops: CDR1 DFQATT, CDR2 SNEGSKA (reference sequence).